Each of the 6 T cell receptor beta chains below was sequenced from the same sample in a study of a mutant IDH1 vaccine in newly diagnosed glioma. No antigen has been identified for these receptors. Using immunoSEQ multiplex PCR, the repertoire was profiled, and TCRdb retains in-frame clones only, with some absent. The sample lists about 94,000 clones; roughly 90% were seen once. Regarding time point: week 47, end of study. All doses held 300 ug of mutant IDH1 20-mer peptide, with topical imiquimod. This sample comprised PBMCs, obtained from a glioma patient whose treatment included an IDH1 peptide vaccine. These receptors all come from a woman between 45 and 60 years old with glioma.

This clone appeared a single time. The V gene is TRBV19, the J gene TRBJ2-3; 8 bases are shared with TRBD2. The junction had 4 bases not matched to a gene; V was cut back by 7 bases and J by 1 base. CDR1 is LNHDA and CDR2 is SQIVND in the germline V gene (reference sequence). There are 14 residues in the CDR3. The CDR3 nucleotides read TGTGCCAGTACCAGCGGGGGACGCACAGATACGCAGTATTTT. Its translation: CASTSGGRTDTQYF.

The sample holds a few counts of this clone. This sequence joins TRBV7-8 and TRBJ2-5; weak D call: TRBD1 (6 bases). The J call could be wrong; TRBJ2-7 is a better fit for the DNA end. Germline CDR1 is SGHVS and CDR2 is FQNEAQ. The CDR3 spans 15 residues. CDR3 loop: CASNPVTGPFYEQYF. For the CDR3, the DNA is TGTGCCAGCAACCCGGTGACAGGACCTTTCTACGAGCAGTACTTC.

This chain connects TRBV7-2 to TRBJ2-7; 11 positions match TRBD1. This CDR3 is 17 amino acids long. Losses at the gene ends were 7 bases for V and 1 base for J; bases not matched to a gene: 12. In germline, CDR1 is SGHTA, CDR2 FQGNSA. Here the CDR3 DNA reads TGTGCCAGCACCCTAGGAGTGGGACAGGGGGTTTCCTACGAGCAGTACTTC. This encodes CASTLGVGQGVSYEQYF.

This clone was seen once. V and J are TRBV7-2 and TRBJ2-5, with a weak D call TRBD2 (5 bases). The CDR3 spans 13 residues. Trimming cost V 5 bases and J 10 bases, with 17 bases left between them. Germline loops: CDR1 SGHTA, CDR2 FQGNSA. The CDR3 nucleotides are TGTGCCAGCAGCCCTGGACTGGTTCGGGACCAGTACTTC. Its protein is CASSPGLVRDQYF.

The CDR3 sequence is CASSEGASAQPQHF. In nucleotides, the CDR3 is TGTGCCAGCAGTGAAGGGGCATCAGCTCAGCCCCAGCATTTT. The chain uses TRBV6-1 and TRBJ1-5; D unclear. Germline V gene lookup returns CDR1 MNHNS and CDR2 SASEGT. The CDR3 runs 14 residues. Deletions cut 1 base from V and 6 bases from J, with 10 bases between.

This CDR3 reads CASSSQGVLEQYF. The CDR3, as DNA: TGTGCCAGCAGTTCTCAGGGGGTACTCGAGCAGTACTTC. The chain links TRBV28 to TRBJ2-5; 7 bases map to TRBD1. The DNA end lines up better with TRBJ2-7; the J call may be wrong. CDR3 length equals 13 residues. Germline lookup yields CDR1 MDHEN and CDR2 SYDVKM.